This T cell receptor beta chain emerged from a study of Graves' ophthalmopathy and Graves' hyperthyroidism. Amplifying from RNA transcripts, the study obtained TCR beta CDR3 regions. RT-PCR with HTBI primers came first, then second-round multiplex PCR. TCRdb redid the calling of the multiplex PCR reads with MiXCR, one entry per CDR3 protein. The data show hundreds of thousands of distinct CDR3 sequences, just over 40% seen once. This CDR3 contains 17 residues. Germline lookup yields CDR1 SGDLS and CDR2 YYNGEE. V dropped 7 bases and J dropped 0 bases, with 20 bases sitting between them. Moderate-to-severe activity, CAS ≥3, NOSPECS ≥4 and duration under 3 months were recorded for donors with ophthalmopathy. Serum thyroxine and TRAb, along with clinical symptoms, thyroid ultrasound and orbital computed tomography, were what diagnosis relied on. Fresh peripheral blood (10 ml) yielded the PBMCs.

The source material was peripheral blood. The sequence came from an adult man with Graves' ophthalmopathy. The chain couples TRBV9 to TRBJ1-3; D is ambiguous. The CDR3 coding sequence is TGTGCCAGCTCACCCAGCGAGACACCTTTCTCTGGAAACACCATATATTTT. Protein product: CASSPSETPFSGNTIYF.